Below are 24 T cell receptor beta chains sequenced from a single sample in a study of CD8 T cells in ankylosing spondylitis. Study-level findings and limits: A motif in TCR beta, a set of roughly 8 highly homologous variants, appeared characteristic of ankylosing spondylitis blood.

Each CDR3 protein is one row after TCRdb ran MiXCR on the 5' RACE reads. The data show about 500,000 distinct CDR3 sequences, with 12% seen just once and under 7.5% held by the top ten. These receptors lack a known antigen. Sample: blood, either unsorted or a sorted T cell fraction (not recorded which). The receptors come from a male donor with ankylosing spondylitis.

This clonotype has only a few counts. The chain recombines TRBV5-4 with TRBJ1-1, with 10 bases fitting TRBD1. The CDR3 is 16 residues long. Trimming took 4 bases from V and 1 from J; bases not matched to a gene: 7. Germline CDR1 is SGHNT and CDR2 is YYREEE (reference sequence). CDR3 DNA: TGTGCCAGCAGCGCCGGACAGGGGGGAAGGAACACTGAAGCTTTCTTT. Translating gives CASSAGQGGRNTEAFF.

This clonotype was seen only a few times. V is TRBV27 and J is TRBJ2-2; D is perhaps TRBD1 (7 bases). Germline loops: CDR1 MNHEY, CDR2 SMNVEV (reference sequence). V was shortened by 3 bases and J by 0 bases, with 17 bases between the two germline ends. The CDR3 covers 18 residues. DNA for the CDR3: TGTGCCAGCAGTTTGAAGGCGGGACAGTTATCGAACACCGGGGAGCTGTTTTTT. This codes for CASSLKAGQLSNTGELFF.

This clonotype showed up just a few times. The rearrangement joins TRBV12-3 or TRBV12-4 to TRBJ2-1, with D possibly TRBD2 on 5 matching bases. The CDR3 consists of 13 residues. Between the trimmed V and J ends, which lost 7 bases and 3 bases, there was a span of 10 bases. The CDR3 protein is CASTPSIYNEQFF. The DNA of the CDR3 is TGTGCCAGCACCCCTAGCATCTACAATGAGCAGTTCTTC.

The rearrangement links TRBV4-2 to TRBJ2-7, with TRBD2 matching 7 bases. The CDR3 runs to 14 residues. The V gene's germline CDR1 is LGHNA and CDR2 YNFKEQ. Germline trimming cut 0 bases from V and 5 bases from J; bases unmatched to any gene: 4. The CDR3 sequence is CASSQERAGDEQYF. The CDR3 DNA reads TGTGCCAGCAGCCAAGAGAGGGCGGGGGACGAGCAGTACTTC.

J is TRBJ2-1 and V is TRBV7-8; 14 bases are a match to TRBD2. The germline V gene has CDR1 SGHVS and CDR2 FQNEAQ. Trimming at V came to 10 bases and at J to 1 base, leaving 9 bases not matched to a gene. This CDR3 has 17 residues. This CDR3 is CATRLAGGLGSYNEQFF. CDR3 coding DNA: TGTGCCACCCGACTAGCGGGAGGGTTGGGTTCCTACAATGAGCAGTTCTTC.

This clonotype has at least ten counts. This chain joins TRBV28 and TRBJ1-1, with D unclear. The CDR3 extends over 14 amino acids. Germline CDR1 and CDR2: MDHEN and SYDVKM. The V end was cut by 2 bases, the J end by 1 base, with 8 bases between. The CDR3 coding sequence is TGTGCCAGCAGTTTAGAGAGGGAGAACACTGAAGCTTTCTTT. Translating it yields CASSLERENTEAFF.

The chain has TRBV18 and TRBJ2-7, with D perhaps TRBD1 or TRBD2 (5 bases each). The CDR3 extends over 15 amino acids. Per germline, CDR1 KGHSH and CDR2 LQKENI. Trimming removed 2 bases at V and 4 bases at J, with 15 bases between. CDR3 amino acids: CASSPGGEGYYEQYV. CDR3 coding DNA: TGTGCCAGCTCACCAGGTGGAGAGGGGTATTACGAGCAGTACGTC.

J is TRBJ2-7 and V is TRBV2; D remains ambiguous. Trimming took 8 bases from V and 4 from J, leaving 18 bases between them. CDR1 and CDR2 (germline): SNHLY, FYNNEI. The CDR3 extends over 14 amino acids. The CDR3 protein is CASHTPGRVYEQYV. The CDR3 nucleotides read TGTGCCAGCCACACTCCGGGCCGAGTTTACGAGCAGTACGTC.

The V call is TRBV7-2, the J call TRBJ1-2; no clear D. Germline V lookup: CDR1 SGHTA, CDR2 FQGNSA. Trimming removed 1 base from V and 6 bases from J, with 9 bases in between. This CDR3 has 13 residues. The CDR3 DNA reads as TGTGCCAGCAGCTTAGTCAGATCCAATGGCTACACCTTC. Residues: CASSLVRSNGYTF.

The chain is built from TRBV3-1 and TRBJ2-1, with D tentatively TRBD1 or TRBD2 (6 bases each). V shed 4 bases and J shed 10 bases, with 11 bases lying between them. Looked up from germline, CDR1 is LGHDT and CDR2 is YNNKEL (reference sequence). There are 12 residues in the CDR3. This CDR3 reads CASSLIGGEQFF. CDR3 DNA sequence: TGTGCCAGCAGCCTCATAGGGGGGGAGCAGTTCTTC.

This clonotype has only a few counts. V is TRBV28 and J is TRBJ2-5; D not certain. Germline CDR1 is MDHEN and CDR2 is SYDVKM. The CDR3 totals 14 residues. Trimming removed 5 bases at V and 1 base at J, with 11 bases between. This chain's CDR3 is CASSVLNGQETQYF. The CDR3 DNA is TGTGCCAGCAGTGTTCTCAACGGCCAAGAGACCCAGTACTTC.

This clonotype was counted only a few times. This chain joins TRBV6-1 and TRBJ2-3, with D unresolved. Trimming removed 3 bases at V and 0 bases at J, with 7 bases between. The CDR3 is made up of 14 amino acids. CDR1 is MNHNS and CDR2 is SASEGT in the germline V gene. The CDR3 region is CASSDIRSTDTQYF. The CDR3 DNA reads TGTGCCAGCAGTGATATTCGGAGCACAGATACGCAGTATTTT.

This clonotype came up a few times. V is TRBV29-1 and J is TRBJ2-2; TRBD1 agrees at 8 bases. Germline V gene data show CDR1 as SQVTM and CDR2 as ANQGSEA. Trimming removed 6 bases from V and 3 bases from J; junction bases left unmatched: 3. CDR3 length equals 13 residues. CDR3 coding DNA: TGCAGCGTCGGACAGGGAGACACCGGGGAGCTGTTTTTT. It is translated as CSVGQGDTGELFF.

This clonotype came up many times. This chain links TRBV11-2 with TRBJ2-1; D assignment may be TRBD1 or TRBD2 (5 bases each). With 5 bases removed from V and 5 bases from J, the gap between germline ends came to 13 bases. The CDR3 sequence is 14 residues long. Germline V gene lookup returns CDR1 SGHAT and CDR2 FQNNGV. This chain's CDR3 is CASSRGGLDNEQFF. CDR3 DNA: TGTGCCAGCAGCCGTGGGGGTTTGGACAATGAGCAGTTCTTC. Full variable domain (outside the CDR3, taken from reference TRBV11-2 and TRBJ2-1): EAGVAQSPRYKIIEKRQSVAFWCNPISGHATLYWYQQILGQGPKLLIQFQNNGVVDDSQLPKDRFSAERLKGVDSTLKIQPAKLEDSAVYLCASSRGGLDNEQFFGPGTRLTVL.

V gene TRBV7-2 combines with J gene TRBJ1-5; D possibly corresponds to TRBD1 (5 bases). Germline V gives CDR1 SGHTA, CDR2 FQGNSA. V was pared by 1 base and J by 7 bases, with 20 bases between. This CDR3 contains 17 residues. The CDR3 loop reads CASSLVAGPAGNQPQHF. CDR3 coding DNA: TGTGCCAGCAGCTTAGTAGCGGGACCGGCTGGTAACCAGCCCCAGCATTTT.

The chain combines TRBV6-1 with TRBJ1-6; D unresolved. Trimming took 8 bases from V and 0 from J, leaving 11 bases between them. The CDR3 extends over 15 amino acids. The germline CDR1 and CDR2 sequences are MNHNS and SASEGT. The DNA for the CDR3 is TGTGCCAGCTTCGACGGAAACTCCTATAATTCACCCCTCCACTTT. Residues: CASFDGNSYNSPLHF.

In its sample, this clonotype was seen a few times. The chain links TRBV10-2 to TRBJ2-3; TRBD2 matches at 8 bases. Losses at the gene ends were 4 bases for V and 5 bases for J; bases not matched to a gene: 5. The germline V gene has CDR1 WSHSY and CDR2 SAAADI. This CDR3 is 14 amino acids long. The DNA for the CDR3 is TGCGCCAGCAGTGCGGCGGGAGGTGGAGATACGCAGTATTTT. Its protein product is CASSAAGGGDTQYF.

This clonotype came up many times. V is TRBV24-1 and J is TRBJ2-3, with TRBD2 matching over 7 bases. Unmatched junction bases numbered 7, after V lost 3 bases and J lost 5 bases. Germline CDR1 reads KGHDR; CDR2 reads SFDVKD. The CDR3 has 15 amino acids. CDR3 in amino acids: CATSDPSGGIDTQYF. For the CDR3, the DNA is TGTGCCACCAGTGATCCTAGCGGCGGGATAGATACGCAGTATTTT.

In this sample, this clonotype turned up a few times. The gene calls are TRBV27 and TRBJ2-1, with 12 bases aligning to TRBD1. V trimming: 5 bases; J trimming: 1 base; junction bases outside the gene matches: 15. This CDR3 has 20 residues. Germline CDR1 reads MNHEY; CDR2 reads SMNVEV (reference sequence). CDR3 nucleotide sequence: TGTGCCAGCAGTGTCCGGGACAGGGGGCCCAGCGGGAATTCCTACAATGAGCAGTTCTTC. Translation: CASSVRDRGPSGNSYNEQFF.

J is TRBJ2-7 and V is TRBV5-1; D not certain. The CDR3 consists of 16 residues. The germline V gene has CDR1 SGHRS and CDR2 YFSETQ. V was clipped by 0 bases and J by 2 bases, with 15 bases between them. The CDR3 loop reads CASSLAPPLGPYEQYV. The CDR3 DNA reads TGCGCCAGCAGCTTGGCCCCTCCCTTGGGTCCCTACGAGCAGTACGTC.

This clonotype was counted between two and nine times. The DNA of the CDR3 is TGCAGTGCTGTTAGCCCAGACCTTCTCAATGAGCAGTTCTTC. Residues: CSAVSPDLLNEQFF. The chain carries TRBV20-1 and TRBJ2-1, with D unresolved. Germline V lookup: CDR1 DFQATT, CDR2 SNEGSKA (reference sequence). The CDR3 spans 14 residues. The V gene lost 5 bases and the J gene lost 6 bases, with 17 bases spanning the gap.

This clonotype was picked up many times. The CDR3 protein is CASSWGTSGSYEQFF. CDR3 nucleotide sequence: TGCGCCAGCAGCTGGGGGACTAGCGGGAGTTATGAGCAGTTCTTC. The J gene is TRBJ2-1, the V gene TRBV5-1; 14 positions match TRBD2. The CDR3 length is 15 residues. CDR1 and CDR2 from the germline V gene are SGHRS and YFSETQ. With V trimmed by 3 bases and J by 8 bases, 4 bases remained unmatched.

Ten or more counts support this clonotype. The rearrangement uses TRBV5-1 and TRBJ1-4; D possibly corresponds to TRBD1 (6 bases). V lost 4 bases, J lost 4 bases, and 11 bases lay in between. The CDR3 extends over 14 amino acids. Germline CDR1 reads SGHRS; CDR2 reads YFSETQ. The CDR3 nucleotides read TGCGCCAGCAGCCGGGACACCCGTAATGAAAAACTGTTTTTT. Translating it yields CASSRDTRNEKLFF. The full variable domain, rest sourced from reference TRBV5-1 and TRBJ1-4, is KAGVTQTPRYLIKTRGQQVTLSCSPISGHRSVSWYQQTPGQGLQFLFEYFSETQRNKGNFPGRFSGRQFSNSRSEMNVSTLELGDSALYLCASSRDTRNEKLFFGSGTQLSVL.

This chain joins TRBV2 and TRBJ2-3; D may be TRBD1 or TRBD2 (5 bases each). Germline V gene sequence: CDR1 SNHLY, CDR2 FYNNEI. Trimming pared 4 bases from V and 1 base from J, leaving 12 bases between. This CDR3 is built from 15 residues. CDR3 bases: TGTGCCAGCAGTGCCACTAGAGGGGGCACAGATACGCAGTATTTT. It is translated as CASSATRGGTDTQYF.